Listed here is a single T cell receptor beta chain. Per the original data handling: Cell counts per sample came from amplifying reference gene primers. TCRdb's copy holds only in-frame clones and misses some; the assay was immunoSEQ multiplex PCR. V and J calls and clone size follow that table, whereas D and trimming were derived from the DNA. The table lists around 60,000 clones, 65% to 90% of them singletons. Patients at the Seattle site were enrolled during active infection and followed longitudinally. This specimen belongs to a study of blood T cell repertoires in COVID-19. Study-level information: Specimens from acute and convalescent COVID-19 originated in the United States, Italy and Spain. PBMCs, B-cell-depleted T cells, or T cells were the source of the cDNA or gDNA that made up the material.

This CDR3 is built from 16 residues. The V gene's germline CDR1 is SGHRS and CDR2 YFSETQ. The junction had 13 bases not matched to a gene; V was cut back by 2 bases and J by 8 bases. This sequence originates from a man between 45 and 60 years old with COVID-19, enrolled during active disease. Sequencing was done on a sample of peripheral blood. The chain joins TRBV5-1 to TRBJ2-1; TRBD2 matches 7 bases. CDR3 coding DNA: TGCGCCAGCAGCTTACGGAGGACTAGGGGAGGCGATGAGCAGTTCTTC. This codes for CASSLRRTRGGDEQFF.